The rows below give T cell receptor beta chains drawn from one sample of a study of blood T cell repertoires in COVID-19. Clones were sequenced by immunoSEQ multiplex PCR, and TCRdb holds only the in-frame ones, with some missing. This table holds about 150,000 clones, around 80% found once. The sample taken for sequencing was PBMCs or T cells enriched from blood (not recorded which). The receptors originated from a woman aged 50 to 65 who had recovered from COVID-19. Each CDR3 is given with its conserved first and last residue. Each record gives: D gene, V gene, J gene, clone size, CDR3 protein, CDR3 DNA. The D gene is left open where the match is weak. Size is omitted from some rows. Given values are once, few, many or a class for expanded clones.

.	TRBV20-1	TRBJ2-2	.	CSASSRTNTGELFF	TGCAGTGCTAGTTCTAGGACGAACACCGGGGAGCTGTTTTTT
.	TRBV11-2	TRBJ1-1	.	CASSLWSVTEAFF	TGTGCCAGCAGCTTATGGAGTGTTACTGAAGCTTTCTTT
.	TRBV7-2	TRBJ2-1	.	CASSPAVEQFF	TGTGCCAGCAGCCCGGCGGTTGAGCAGTTCTTC
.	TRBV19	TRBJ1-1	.	CASRAGNTEAFF	TGTGCCAGTAGGGCTGGGAACACTGAAGCTTTCTTT
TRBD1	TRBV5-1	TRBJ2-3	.	CASSLSDRGLVDTQYF	TGCGCCAGCAGCTTGAGCGACAGGGGGCTGGTAGATACGCAGTATTTT
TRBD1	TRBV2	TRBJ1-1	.	CASSEGTGLSEAFF	TGTGCCAGCAGTGAAGGGACAGGGCTCTCTGAAGCTTTCTTT
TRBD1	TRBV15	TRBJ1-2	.	CATSRPDRVAGYTF	TGTGCCACCAGCAGGCCCGACAGGGTCGCTGGCTACACCTTC
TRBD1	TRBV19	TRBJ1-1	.	CASSYGWTGGMTEAFF	TGTGCCAGTAGCTATGGGTGGACAGGGGGCATGACTGAAGCTTTCTTT
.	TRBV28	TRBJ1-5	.	CASSLEQPSFPNQPQHF	TGTGCCAGCAGTTTAGAACAGCCAAGCTTTCCTAATCAGCCCCAGCATTTT
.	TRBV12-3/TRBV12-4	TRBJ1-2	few	CASSLRGDYGYTF	TGTGCCAGCAGTTTGAGAGGAGACTATGGCTACACCTTC
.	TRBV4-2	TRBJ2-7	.	CASSHSGYEQYF	TGTGCCAGCAGCCATTCCGGCTACGAGCAGTACTTC
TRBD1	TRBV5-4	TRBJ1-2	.	CASSSTGGGYGYTF	TGTGCCAGCAGCTCCACAGGGGGAGGCTATGGCTACACCTTC
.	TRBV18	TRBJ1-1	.	CASSRTVGDTEAFF	TGTGCCAGCTCAAGGACAGTGGGGGACACTGAAGCTTTCTTT
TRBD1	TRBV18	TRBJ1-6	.	CASSLTQGAGNSPLHF	TGTGCCAGCTCACTAACACAGGGGGCTGGAAATTCACCCCTCCACTTT
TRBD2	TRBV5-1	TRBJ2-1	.	CASSSGTSGGNEQFF	TGCGCCAGCAGTTCTGGGACTAGCGGGGGCAATGAGCAGTTCTTC
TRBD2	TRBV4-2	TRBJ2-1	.	CASSQEPAGVSYNEQFF	TGTGCCAGCAGCCAAGAGCCAGCGGGGGTCTCCTACAATGAGCAGTTCTTC
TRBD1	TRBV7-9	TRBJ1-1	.	CASSLTGGTEAFF	TGTGCCAGCAGCTTAACAGGGGGAACTGAAGCTTTCTTT
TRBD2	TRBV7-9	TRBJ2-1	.	CASTMTSGGEQFF	TGTGCCAGCACGATGACTAGCGGGGGTGAGCAGTTCTTC
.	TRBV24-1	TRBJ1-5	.	CATSGMRDQKNQPQHF	TGTGCCACCAGTGGGATGCGGGACCAAAAAAATCAGCCCCAGCATTTT
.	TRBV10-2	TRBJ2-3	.	CASSQSWGGHGDTQYF	TGCGCCAGCAGTCAGAGTTGGGGGGGCCATGGAGATACGCAGTATTTT
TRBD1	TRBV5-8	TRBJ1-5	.	CASSSGQGRGPQHF	TGTGCCAGCAGCTCCGGACAGGGCCGGGGGCCCCAGCATTTT
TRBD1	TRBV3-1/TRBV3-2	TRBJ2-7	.	CASSQAKQGAPYEQYF	TGTGCCAGCAGCCAGGCCAAACAGGGGGCTCCCTACGAGCAGTACTTC
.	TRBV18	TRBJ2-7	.	CASSPSRALAYEQYF	TGTGCCAGCTCACCAAGCAGGGCCTTGGCCTACGAGCAGTACTTC
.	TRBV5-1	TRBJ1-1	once	CASSYGGVAFF	TGCGCCAGCAGCTATGGGGGGGTTGCTTTCTTT
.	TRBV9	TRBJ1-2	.	CASSVSQASYGYTF	TGTGCCAGCAGCGTATCGCAGGCCAGCTATGGCTACACCTTC
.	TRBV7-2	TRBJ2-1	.	CASSLVWPKGTGNEQFF	TGTGCCAGCAGCTTAGTCTGGCCTAAGGGTACGGGGAATGAGCAGTTCTTC